These 9 T cell receptor beta chains were sequenced from one sample in a study of blood T cell repertoires in COVID-19. Sequencing used immunoSEQ multiplex PCR; TCRdb keeps in-frame clones, though not all of them. The sample consists of 150,000 or so clones, roughly 84% of them appearing once. The sequenced sample was PBMCs or T cells enriched from blood (not recorded which). The receptors here all came from a man between 65 and 79 years old who had been exposed to COVID-19.

This clone was recorded once. CDR3 sequence: CAWRQGTDGRSPLHF. CDR3 nucleotides: TGTGCCTGGAGACAAGGGACAGACGGACGATCACCCCTCCACTTT. This chain connects TRBV30 to TRBJ1-6, with 7 positions matching TRBD1. This CDR3 spans 15 amino acids. Germline V lookup: CDR1 GTSNPN, CDR2 SVGIG (reference sequence). J was trimmed by 10 bases and V by 3 bases; bases with no gene match: 12.

This chain uses TRBV19 with TRBJ1-1; the D gene is possibly TRBD1 (5 bases). Germline V gene sequence: CDR1 LNHDA, CDR2 SQIVND (reference sequence). The CDR3 is made up of 14 amino acids. Trimming shortened V by 3 bases and J by 5 bases, and 13 bases separated the two germline ends. CDR3 nucleotides: TGTGCCAGTAGTATCCGGGGCGGGGGGACTGAAGCTTTCTTT. It translates to CASSIRGGGTEAFF.

The chain links TRBV6-5 to TRBJ1-6, with 9 bases matching TRBD1. CDR1 is MNHEY and CDR2 is SVGAGI in the germline V gene. V shed 0 bases, J shed 8 bases, and the junction held 5 bases outside the gene matches. CDR3 length: 16 residues. The CDR3 sequence is CASSYSGTGSHSPLHF. The CDR3 nucleotides are TGTGCCAGCAGTTACTCGGGGACAGGGTCCCATTCACCCCTCCACTTT.

This chain uses TRBV24-1 with TRBJ2-3; D is ambiguous. In germline, CDR1 is KGHDR, CDR2 SFDVKD. The CDR3 has 13 residues. Trimming left V 6 bases short and J 1 base short, with 7 bases between. In DNA form, the CDR3 reads TGTGCCACCAGTCGGGTGGGCACAGATACGCAGTATTTT. It encodes CATSRVGTDTQYF.

The chain links TRBV6-6 to TRBJ1-5, with D uncertain. Germline values: CDR1 MNHNY, CDR2 SVGAGI (reference sequence). V gave up 3 bases and J gave up 2 bases, with 11 bases separating them. The CDR3 contains 15 residues. CDR3: CASSYFGQGNQPQHF. CDR3 DNA sequence: TGTGCCAGCAGTTATTTCGGCCAGGGCAATCAGCCCCAGCATTTT.

This chain connects TRBV11-2 to TRBJ2-7; 9 bases fit TRBD1. The CDR3 loop spans 15 amino acids. CDR1 and CDR2 (germline): SGHAT, FQNNGV. V shed 0 bases and J 5 bases; nucleotides not matched to a gene: 5. The CDR3 reads CASSLDTGGKNEQYF. Written as DNA, the CDR3 is TGTGCCAGCAGCTTAGATACAGGGGGCAAAAACGAGCAGTACTTC.

The gene calls are TRBV27 and TRBJ2-7, with TRBD1 matching 8 bases. CDR3 size: 14 residues. CDR1 is MNHEY, CDR2 SMNVEV, per germline (reference sequence). J gave up 8 bases and V 5 bases, and 11 bases lay outside the gene matches. In DNA, the CDR3 is TGTGCCAGCAGTCTTCCTGGACAGGGTAAAAAGCAGTACTTC. Translation gives CASSLPGQGKKQYF.

The CDR3 reads CASSLGTGSTDTQYF. In DNA form, the CDR3 reads TGTGCCAGCAGCCTCGGGACAGGGAGCACAGATACGCAGTATTTT. The gene calls are TRBV3-1 (or the pseudogene TRBV3-2) and TRBJ2-3; 9 bases are a match to TRBD1. CDR1 is LGHDT, CDR2 YNNKEL, per germline (reference sequence). J lost 0 bases, V lost 4 bases, and 2 bases had no gene match. The CDR3 consists of 15 residues.

The CDR3 region has the DNA TGTGCCAGCAGCTTGGGGCCATCAGGGCTCGGCTACACCTTC. It is translated as CASSLGPSGLGYTF. The chain uses TRBV5-6 and TRBJ1-2; possible D gene TRBD1, 5 bases. The CDR3 length is 14 residues. V lost 0 bases, J lost 8 bases, and 14 bases lay in between. Germline-derived CDR1 and CDR2 are SGHDT and YYEEEE.